The 8 T cell receptor beta chains below were found in one sample sequenced in a study of blood T cell repertoires in COVID-19. Sequencing was performed with immunoSEQ multiplex PCR; in TCRdb, only in-frame clones are kept and a portion is missing. The sample yields fewer than 250,000 clones, about 85% seen once. Sequenced material: peripheral blood. The receptors originated from a middle-aged man with acute or convalescent COVID-19.

The chain is built from TRBV27 and TRBJ2-1; TRBD2 matches at 10 bases. Losses at the gene ends were 2 bases for V and 2 bases for J; bases not matched to a gene: 12. CDR1 and CDR2 from the germline V gene are MNHEY and SMNVEV (reference sequence). CDR3 length: 19 residues. For the CDR3, the DNA is TGTGCCAGCAGTTTAAGGTTTGCTAGCGGGGGCTCAACCTACAATGAGCAGTTCTTC. Protein sequence: CASSLRFASGGSTYNEQFF.

The chain recombines TRBV7-9 with TRBJ1-3; 8 bases align to TRBD1. This CDR3 comprises 17 residues. V was clipped by 4 bases and J by 1 base; unmatched bases: 9. Looked up from germline, CDR1 is SEHNR and CDR2 is FQNEAQ (reference sequence). The CDR3 sequence: CASSSGTGPVSGNTIYF. CDR3 in DNA: TGTGCCAGCAGCTCAGGGACAGGCCCGGTGTCTGGAAACACCATATATTTT.

This clone was seen a few times. The J gene is TRBJ1-3, the V gene TRBV10-1; weak D call: TRBD1 (6 bases). CDR1 and CDR2 from the germline V gene are WNHNN and SYGVQD (reference sequence). This CDR3 contains 16 residues. V lost 7 bases and J 2 bases, leaving 18 bases between the germline ends. The CDR3 DNA reads TGCGCCAGCAAGGAAGTGGGCAGGGGTGCTGGAAACACCATATATTTT. Translated, it gives CASKEVGRGAGNTIYF.

This chain joins TRBV5-1 and TRBJ2-5; 9 bases agree with TRBD1. The CDR3 covers 14 residues. Germline trimming cut 5 bases from V and 6 bases from J; bases unmatched to any gene: 8. From germline, CDR1 is SGHRS and CDR2 YFSETQ. This chain's CDR3 is CASSRGQGVKTQYF. The CDR3 DNA is TGCGCCAGCAGTAGGGGACAGGGTGTAAAGACCCAGTACTTC.

The V and J genes are TRBV29-1 and TRBJ1-2, with 7 bases that match TRBD1. Looked up from germline, CDR1 is SQVTM and CDR2 is ANQGSEA. The trim removed 3 bases at V and 0 bases at J, leaving 4 bases unmatched. The CDR3 totals 14 residues. CDR3 sequence reads: CSVEGGQTNYGYTF. The DNA of the CDR3 is TGCAGCGTTGAGGGGGGACAGACTAACTATGGCTACACCTTC. The full variable domain, its missing parts supplied by reference TRBV29-1 and TRBJ1-2, is SAVISQKPSRDICQRGTSLTIQCQVDSQVTMMFWYRQQPGQSLTLIATANQGSEATYESGFVIDKFPISRPNLTFSTLTVSNMSPEDSSIYLCSVEGGQTNYGYTFGSGTRLTVV.

The chain couples TRBV2 to TRBJ1-5; D is undetermined. This CDR3 contains 15 residues. The V gene lost 6 bases and the J gene lost 0 bases, with 12 bases spanning the gap. Germline V lookup: CDR1 SNHLY, CDR2 FYNNEI. The CDR3 protein is CASSPRHDSNQPQHF. Here the CDR3 DNA reads TGTGCCAGCAGCCCCAGACATGATAGCAATCAGCCCCAGCATTTT.

V gene TRBV3-1 (or the pseudogene TRBV3-2) combines with J gene TRBJ1-2; D may be TRBD1 (6 bases). The germline V gene has CDR1 LGHDT and CDR2 YNNKEL (reference sequence). Between the trimmed V and J ends, which lost 0 bases and 4 bases, there was a span of 12 bases. The CDR3 is made up of 15 amino acids. The CDR3 region has the DNA TGTGCCAGCAGCCAAGATGACAGGTTCGGCTATGGCTACACCTTC. Translated: CASSQDDRFGYGYTF.

The chain joins TRBV4-1 to TRBJ2-5; 11 bases align to TRBD2. Germline V lookup: CDR1 MGHRA, CDR2 YSYEKL. The trim removed 3 bases at V and 3 bases at J, leaving 6 bases unmatched. The CDR3 length is 16 residues. CDR3 sequence reads: CASSQGLAGGEETQYF. The CDR3 DNA follows: TGCGCCAGCAGCCAGGGTCTAGCGGGGGGTGAAGAGACCCAGTACTTC.